A selection of T cell receptor beta chains follows, all from one sample in a study of blood T cell repertoires in COVID-19. Assay used: immunoSEQ multiplex PCR; TCRdb lists only in-frame clones, some missing. This table holds about 160,000 clones, 70% to 90% found once. The source material was PBMCs or T cells enriched from blood (not recorded which). The receptors were gathered from a woman between 45 and 60 years old who had recovered from COVID-19. Each CDR3 is given with its conserved first and last residue. A D gene is named only where the DNA matches it firmly. Only part of the rows carry a size: once, few, many, or a class if the clone is expanded.

CDR3aa	abundance	v_gene	d_gene	len	j_gene
CASHLAHAPTGQFF	-	TRBV30	-	14	TRBJ2-1
CASTGDRDSAQHF	many	TRBV25-1	-	13	TRBJ1-5
CASSVRDSETDTQYF	-	TRBV9	TRBD1	15	TRBJ2-3
CASSLVEGPYNEQFF	-	TRBV7-3	-	15	TRBJ2-1
CASSQDPRTQYF	-	TRBV3-1/TRBV3-2	-	12	TRBJ2-5
CASSLGWRANEQFF	-	TRBV5-1	-	14	TRBJ2-1
CASSYFGGEDNSPLHF	-	TRBV6-5	-	16	TRBJ1-6
CASSESRDPGRSYNSPLHF	-	TRBV6-1	-	19	TRBJ1-6
CASSTYRGRPDTQYF	-	TRBV7-2	TRBD1	15	TRBJ2-3
CASSLGQDTGELFF	-	TRBV5-4	-	14	TRBJ2-2
CASSSGRDTPNYGYTF	once	TRBV11-3	-	16	TRBJ1-2
CASSAGDYTEAFF	-	TRBV9	-	13	TRBJ1-1
CASSLVPAGGTEAFF	-	TRBV5-1	-	15	TRBJ1-1
CAGTHAPQETQYF	once	TRBV10-1	-	13	TRBJ2-5
CASSPNRYGYTF	-	TRBV28	-	12	TRBJ1-2
CASSKALLTGGYGYTF	few	TRBV21-1	-	16	TRBJ1-2
CASSQDYRELVF	few	TRBV14	-	12	TRBJ1-6
CASSLSVQGVGEKLFF	-	TRBV7-9	TRBD1	16	TRBJ1-4
CASSVGTGSNSPLHF	-	TRBV9	TRBD1	15	TRBJ1-6
CASSPGLAGFRQQFF	-	TRBV7-9	TRBD2	15	TRBJ2-1
CASSHGQGLAFF	-	TRBV6-5	TRBD1	12	TRBJ1-1
CAWSRGGPGETQYF	-	TRBV30	TRBD2	14	TRBJ2-5
CASSNRQGSTEAFF	-	TRBV6-5	TRBD1	14	TRBJ1-1
CASSGGGGGYTF	-	TRBV6-4	-	12	TRBJ1-2
CASSLGTGNLGTEAFF	-	TRBV7-2	TRBD1	16	TRBJ1-1
CASSLWGSQKAFF	-	TRBV5-4	-	13	TRBJ1-1
CASSDGQGGGPLHF	-	TRBV2	TRBD1	14	TRBJ1-6
CASSPQGEGEHF	-	TRBV6-6	TRBD1	12	TRBJ1-5
CASRRSGTGELFF	-	TRBV28	-	13	TRBJ2-2
CASSIGRGFLTDTQYF	once	TRBV19	TRBD1	16	TRBJ2-3
CASSLDRAMGGYTF	-	TRBV28	TRBD1	14	TRBJ1-2
CASSRRQAFTDTQYF	-	TRBV6-2/TRBV6-3	-	15	TRBJ2-3
CASQGTTNEKLFF	-	TRBV12-3/TRBV12-4	-	13	TRBJ1-4
CASSLRGMYASGFDSGANVLTF	-	TRBV7-3	TRBD2	22	TRBJ2-6
CASSLSGLTTNEKLFF	-	TRBV5-1	-	16	TRBJ1-4
CASSLSWTGSNTGELFF	-	TRBV3-1/TRBV3-2	TRBD1	17	TRBJ2-2
CASSLIQSSYNEQFF	-	TRBV28	-	15	TRBJ2-1
CASSYSGRNTEAFF	-	TRBV6-6	-	14	TRBJ1-1
CASSSGSDYGYTF	-	TRBV11-3	-	13	TRBJ1-2
CALRRTGGHGYTF	-	TRBV28	TRBD1	13	TRBJ1-2
CASSLYRAGGTDTQYF	-	TRBV7-2	TRBD2	16	TRBJ2-3
CASTRDRVNTEAFF	-	TRBV6-5	-	14	TRBJ1-1
CASSFYGQGKETQYF	-	TRBV28	TRBD1	15	TRBJ2-5